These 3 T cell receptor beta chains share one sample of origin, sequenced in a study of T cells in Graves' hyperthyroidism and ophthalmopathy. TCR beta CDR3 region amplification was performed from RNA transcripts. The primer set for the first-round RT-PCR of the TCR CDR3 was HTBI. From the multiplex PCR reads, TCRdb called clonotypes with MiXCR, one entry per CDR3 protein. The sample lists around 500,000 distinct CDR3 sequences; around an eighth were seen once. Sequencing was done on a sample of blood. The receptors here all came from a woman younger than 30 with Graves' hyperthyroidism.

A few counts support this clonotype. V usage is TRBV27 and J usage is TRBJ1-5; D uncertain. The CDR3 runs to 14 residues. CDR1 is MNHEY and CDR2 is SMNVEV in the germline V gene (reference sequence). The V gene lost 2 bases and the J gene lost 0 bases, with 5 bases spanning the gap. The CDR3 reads CASSLHYSNQPQHF. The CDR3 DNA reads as TGTGCCAGCAGTTTACATTATAGCAATCAGCCCCAGCATTTT.

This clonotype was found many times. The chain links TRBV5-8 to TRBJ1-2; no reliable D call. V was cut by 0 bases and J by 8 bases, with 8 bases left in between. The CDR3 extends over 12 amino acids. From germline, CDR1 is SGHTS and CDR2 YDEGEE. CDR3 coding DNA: TGTGCCAGCAGCTTGGCCGAGGTCGGCTACACCTTC. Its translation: CASSLAEVGYTF.

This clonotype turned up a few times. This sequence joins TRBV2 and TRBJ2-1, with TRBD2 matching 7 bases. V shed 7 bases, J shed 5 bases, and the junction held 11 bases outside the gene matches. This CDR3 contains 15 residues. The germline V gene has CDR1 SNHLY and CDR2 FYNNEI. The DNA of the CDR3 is TGTGCCAGCAAACCTCTGGCTAGCGGTAACAATGAGCAGTTCTTC. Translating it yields CASKPLASGNNEQFF.